This entry lists 32 T cell receptor beta chains sequenced from one sample in a study of blood T cell repertoires in COVID-19. Sequencing was performed with immunoSEQ multiplex PCR; in TCRdb, only in-frame clones are kept and a portion is missing. Of under 200,000 clones in the sample, 80% to 90% were seen once. The material sequenced was peripheral blood. These receptors came from a woman aged 70-85 years with acute or convalescent COVID-19.

The rearrangement uses TRBV6-2 or TRBV6-3 and TRBJ2-5, with D perhaps matching TRBD2 (6 bases). V dropped 2 bases and J dropped 5 bases, with 15 bases sitting between them. The CDR3 is 15 amino acids. Germline CDR1 and CDR2: MNHEY and SVGEGT. CDR3 bases: TGTGCCAGCAGTTACCAGCCGGGACTTGGGGAGACCCAGTACTTC. Protein product: CASSYQPGLGETQYF.

The chain employs TRBV6-2 or TRBV6-3 and TRBJ2-7; 8 bases agree with TRBD2. This CDR3 region has 17 residues. Germline V lookup: CDR1 MNHEY, CDR2 SVGEGT. Trimming at V came to 0 bases and at J to 7 bases, leaving 14 bases not matched to a gene. CDR3 sequence: CASSYSRIAGSTGEQYF. The CDR3 bases are TGTGCCAGCAGTTACTCGAGGATAGCGGGATCAACCGGGGAGCAGTACTTC.

The rearrangement uses TRBV29-1 and TRBJ2-7; TRBD1 agrees at 9 bases. V lost 6 bases, J lost 7 bases, and 4 bases stayed unmatched. Germline values: CDR1 SQVTM, CDR2 ANQGSEA. This CDR3 has 11 amino acids. The DNA of the CDR3 is TGCAGCGTCCGGACAGGGGAAGAGCAGTACTTC. Protein product: CSVRTGEEQYF.

This chain uses TRBV6-5 with TRBJ1-1; the match to TRBD1 covers 7 bases. The V and J ends lost 7 bases and 0 bases, in that order; junction bases with no gene match: 2. The CDR3 has 13 residues. Per germline, CDR1 MNHEY and CDR2 SVGAGI. CDR3 sequence (DNA): TGTGCCAGCATGACAGGGATGAACACTGAAGCTTTCTTT. Its protein product is CASMTGMNTEAFF.

The rearrangement joins TRBV7-9 to TRBJ1-5, with TRBD1 identical over 10 bases. CDR1 and CDR2 (germline): SEHNR, FQNEAQ (reference sequence). V was clipped by 6 bases and J by 6 bases; unmatched bases: 5. The CDR3 totals 14 residues. The CDR3 reads CASSPTGGGQPQHF. CDR3 DNA: TGTGCCAGCAGTCCGACAGGGGGCGGTCAGCCCCAGCATTTT.

The chain has TRBV11-2 and TRBJ1-1; 8 positions match TRBD1. V trimming: 1 base; J trimming: 0 bases; junction bases outside the gene matches: 4. The length of the CDR3 is 16 residues. Germline V gene sequence: CDR1 SGHAT, CDR2 FQNNGV. CDR3 in amino acids: CASSLVQTGVNTEAFF. CDR3 DNA: TGTGCCAGCAGCTTAGTCCAGACAGGGGTGAACACTGAAGCTTTCTTT.

This rearrangement joins TRBV5-1 to TRBJ2-7; tentatively, D is TRBD1 (5 bases). The CDR3 is 12 amino acids. V was clipped by 2 bases and J by 4 bases, with 7 bases between them. Germline CDR1 SGHRS, CDR2 YFSETQ. The DNA of the CDR3 is TGCGCCAGCAGCTTTCAGGGATACGAGCAGTACTTC. Translation: CASSFQGYEQYF.

This clone has just a few counts. The rearrangement links TRBV7-3 to TRBJ2-5; 13 bases are shared with TRBD2. This CDR3 has 15 amino acids. V lost 5 bases to trimming and J lost 5 bases; unmatched junction nucleotides: 5. Germline V gene data show CDR1 as SGHTA and CDR2 as FQGTGA. The CDR3 reads CASSQTSGRHETQYF. CDR3 DNA: TGTGCCAGCAGCCAGACTAGCGGGAGGCACGAGACCCAGTACTTC.

The chain combines TRBV6-6 with TRBJ1-5, with D uncertain. V shed 2 bases and J shed 4 bases, with 6 bases lying between them. This CDR3 comprises 13 residues. CDR1 is MNHNY, CDR2 SVGAGI, per germline (reference sequence). In DNA form, the CDR3 reads TGTGCCAGCAGTTACAGCCGGAATCAGCCCCAGCATTTT. Encoded protein: CASSYSRNQPQHF.

J is TRBJ2-7 and V is TRBV7-2; D is unclear. Germline CDR1 reads SGHTA; CDR2 reads FQGNSA. The CDR3 covers 13 residues. With 4 bases removed from V and 0 bases from J, the gap between germline ends came to 7 bases. CDR3 sequence (DNA): TGTGCCAGCAGCTCTTACGGCTCCTACGAGCAGTACTTC. Translated: CASSSYGSYEQYF.

The chain uses TRBV19 and TRBJ2-7; 7 bases are shared with TRBD1. Unmatched junction bases numbered 12, after V lost 1 base and J lost 3 bases. CDR3 length: 17 amino acids. Germline values: CDR1 LNHDA, CDR2 SQIVND (reference sequence). For the CDR3, the DNA is TGTGCCAGTAGTATAGCGGTCTCCGGGACAGATTTCTACGAGCAGTACTTC. Amino acids: CASSIAVSGTDFYEQYF. Combining the CDR3 with reference TRBV19 and TRBJ2-7 gives the whole variable domain DGGITQSPKYLFRKEGQNVTLSCEQNLNHDAMYWYRQDPGQGLRLIYYSQIVNDFQKGDIAEGYSVSREKKESFPLTVTSAQKNPTAFYLCASSIAVSGTDFYEQYFGPGTRLTVT.

The V and J genes are TRBV24-1 and TRBJ2-7, with D perhaps TRBD1 (6 bases). In germline, CDR1 is KGHDR, CDR2 SFDVKD. The CDR3 sequence is 16 residues long. V was trimmed by 2 bases and J by 1 base, leaving 14 bases between them. CDR3 coding DNA: TGTGCCACCAGTGATTCCAGGGGCGCGCCGTCCTACGAGCAGTACTTC. It translates to CATSDSRGAPSYEQYF.

The chain has TRBV4-1 and TRBJ1-6; 10 nucleotides agree with TRBD1. The CDR3 runs 16 residues. V shed 1 base, J shed 11 bases, and the junction held 8 bases outside the gene matches. Germline V lookup: CDR1 MGHRA, CDR2 YSYEKL. CDR3 coding DNA: TGCGCCAGCAGCCAAGGGGGGGGACAGGGGAGTACACCCCTCCACTTT. Its protein is CASSQGGGQGSTPLHF.

The chain joins TRBV6-1 to TRBJ2-3; possibly TRBD1 for D (5 bases). Germline CDR1 is MNHNS and CDR2 is SASEGT. V lost 3 bases and J 4 bases, leaving 17 bases between the germline ends. This CDR3 is built from 16 residues. Here the CDR3 reads CASSDFSVAGSDTQYF. The CDR3 coding sequence is TGTGCCAGCAGTGACTTTTCCGTTGCAGGGTCAGATACGCAGTATTTT.

The CDR3 DNA sequence: TGTGCCTGGAGTGAAACAGGGGGCGCGGATACGCAGTATTTT. Its protein product is CAWSETGGADTQYF. The genes are TRBV30 and TRBJ2-3, with 9 bases fitting TRBD1. The V and J ends lost 1 base and 6 bases, in that order; junction bases with no gene match: 5. The CDR3 has 14 amino acids. Looked up from germline, CDR1 is GTSNPN and CDR2 is SVGIG (reference sequence). The complete variable domain, with remaining parts taken from reference TRBV30 and TRBJ2-3, reads SQTIHQWPATLVQPVGSPLSLECTVEGTSNPNLYWYRQAAGRGLQLLFYSVGIGQISSEVPQNLSASRPQDRQFILSSKKLLLSDSGFYLCAWSETGGADTQYFGPGTRLTVL.

This chain uses TRBV5-5 with TRBJ2-7; 9 positions agree with TRBD1. CDR3 size: 15 residues. V dropped 4 bases and J dropped 2; count of bases not matched to a gene: 7. Germline V gene sequence: CDR1 SGHKS, CDR2 YYEKEE (reference sequence). The CDR3 nucleotides read TGTGCCAGCAGCCTGATTGGGACAGGGCCCTACGAGCAGTACTTC. It encodes CASSLIGTGPYEQYF.

This chain links TRBV3-1 (or the pseudogene TRBV3-2) with TRBJ1-4; 7 bases fit TRBD1. In germline, CDR1 is LGHDT, CDR2 YNNKEL (reference sequence). The CDR3 is 17 amino acids. Losses at the gene ends were 4 bases for V and 8 bases for J; bases not matched to a gene: 16. The chain's CDR3 is CASSPGRQGEPTEKLFF. In nucleotides, the CDR3 is TGTGCCAGCAGCCCAGGCCGACAGGGTGAACCGACCGAAAAACTGTTTTTT.

This chain joins TRBV5-1 and TRBJ1-3, with D possibly TRBD1 on 6 matching bases. The CDR3 contains 15 residues. V shed 0 bases and J shed 3 bases, with 10 bases lying between them. The germline gives CDR1 SGHRS, CDR2 YFSETQ. The CDR3 DNA sequence: TGCGCCAGCAGCTTGGCCGGACAGTTTGGAAACACCATATATTTT. As protein: CASSLAGQFGNTIYF.

J is TRBJ1-1 and V is TRBV14; D remains ambiguous. CDR1 and CDR2 from the germline V gene are SGHDN and FVKESK. Trimming removed 2 bases at V and 7 bases at J, with 5 bases between. The CDR3 sequence is 11 residues long. CDR3 region: CASSQINEAFF. The CDR3 bases are TGTGCCAGCAGCCAAATAAATGAAGCTTTCTTT.

The chain joins TRBV7-2 to TRBJ1-3, with a tentative D call TRBD1 (5 bases). Trimming stripped 5 bases from V and 3 bases from J, with 14 bases between. Germline values: CDR1 SGHTA, CDR2 FQGNSA. The CDR3 totals 15 residues. This chain's CDR3 is CASSAQGPGGNTIYF. CDR3 DNA: TGTGCCAGCAGCGCGCAGGGTCCCGGTGGAAACACCATATATTTT.

The chain is built from TRBV6-6 and TRBJ2-3, with TRBD1 matching over 9 bases. V dropped 6 bases and J dropped 0; count of bases not matched to a gene: 7. The CDR3 consists of 16 residues. CDR1 and CDR2 (germline): MNHNY, SVGAGI (reference sequence). In nucleotides, the CDR3 is TGTGCCAGCAGACGACAGGGGGACTTAAGCACAGATACGCAGTATTTT. Encoded protein: CASRRQGDLSTDTQYF.

This clone has a handful of counts. V usage is TRBV5-8 and J usage is TRBJ1-5; 10 bases agree with TRBD1. This CDR3 region has 19 residues. J gave up 6 bases and V 4 bases, and 19 bases lay outside the gene matches. Per the germline V gene, CDR1 is SGHTS and CDR2 is YDEGEE. DNA for the CDR3: TGTGCCAGCAGCGCCTACCGGGACAGGGGCTCATTTGGTGGTCAGCCCCAGCATTTT. It specifies CASSAYRDRGSFGGQPQHF.

The chain has TRBV5-1 and TRBJ1-2, with a tentative D call TRBD1 (5 bases). V was trimmed by 0 bases and J by 8 bases, leaving 17 bases between them. Germline CDR1 is SGHRS and CDR2 is YFSETQ. The CDR3 length is 15 residues. The DNA for the CDR3 is TGCGCCAGCAGCTTGGGGGACTCTATGGACGGGGGCTACACCTTC. It is translated as CASSLGDSMDGGYTF. The entire variable domain, with the rest obtained from reference TRBV5-1 and TRBJ1-2, is as follows: KAGVTQTPRYLIKTRGQQVTLSCSPISGHRSVSWYQQTPGQGLQFLFEYFSETQRNKGNFPGRFSGRQFSNSRSEMNVSTLELGDSALYLCASSLGDSMDGGYTFGSGTRLTVV.

The V and J genes are TRBV10-2 and TRBJ1-4, with TRBD1 matching 7 bases. The CDR3 sequence is 15 residues long. Trimming at V came to 8 bases and at J to 0 bases, leaving 6 bases not matched to a gene. Germline assignment: CDR1 WSHSY and CDR2 SAAADI. The CDR3 DNA reads TGCGCCAGCCGCGGGACAGCTGCAACTAATGAAAAACTGTTTTTT. It translates to CASRGTAATNEKLFF.

This chain connects TRBV19 to TRBJ1-1; D unresolved. V lost 3 bases and J lost 1, with 6 bases in between. Per germline, CDR1 LNHDA and CDR2 SQIVND (reference sequence). CDR3 length: 13 residues. The CDR3 is CASSIVANTEAFF. The DNA of the CDR3 is TGTGCCAGTAGTATTGTGGCGAACACTGAAGCTTTCTTT.

The rearrangement links TRBV9 to TRBJ1-2, with 7 bases identical to TRBD1. The CDR3 sequence is 15 residues long. J was trimmed by 7 bases and V by 2 bases; bases with no gene match: 11. Germline loops: CDR1 SGDLS, CDR2 YYNGEE. For the CDR3, the DNA is TGTGCCAGCAGCGTGAACACAGGGGAAATATCTGGCTACACCTTC. It yields the protein CASSVNTGEISGYTF.

CDR3 DNA sequence: TGCAGTGCTAGTCTCCAGGGGCAGGGAACTGAAGCTTTCTTT. This translates into CSASLQGQGTEAFF. The V call is TRBV20-1, the J call TRBJ1-1, with a tentative D call TRBD1 (6 bases). The CDR3 covers 14 residues. The germline CDR1 and CDR2 sequences are DFQATT and SNEGSKA (reference sequence). V dropped 3 bases and J dropped 5 bases, with 16 bases sitting between them.

The chain couples TRBV7-9 to TRBJ1-1, with 9 bases matching TRBD1. Germline CDR1 and CDR2: SEHNR and FQNEAQ (reference sequence). Unmatched junction bases numbered 6, after V lost 3 bases and J lost 4 bases. This CDR3 spans 15 amino acids. CDR3 nucleotide sequence: TGTGCCAGCAGCTTTAGGGACAGGGTTTTCACTGAAGCTTTCTTT. This translates into CASSFRDRVFTEAFF.

This rearrangement joins TRBV10-3 to TRBJ1-1; a weak D match, TRBD1 (6 bases). Trimming shortened V by 10 bases and J by 2 bases, and 14 bases separated the two germline ends. Germline-derived CDR1 and CDR2 are ENHRY and SYGVKD. The CDR3 has 13 residues. CDR3 nucleotides: TGTGCCAGCCAGGGGTGGGGAAACACTGAAGCTTTCTTT. It encodes CASQGWGNTEAFF.

The chain couples TRBV5-5 to TRBJ1-4; a possible D gene is TRBD1 (5 bases). Trimming took 4 bases from V and 8 from J, leaving 15 bases between them. Germline CDR1 SGHKS, CDR2 YYEKEE (reference sequence). The CDR3 is 14 residues long. The CDR3 nucleotides read TGTGCCAGCAGCCTACCGGGACTAAAAGAAAAACTGTTTTTT. Translating it yields CASSLPGLKEKLFF.

The V call is TRBV5-1, the J call TRBJ2-7; TRBD2 aligns across 13 bases. Trimming removed 4 bases from V and 5 bases from J; junction bases left unmatched: 3. This CDR3 has 14 amino acids. The germline V gene encodes CDR1 SGHRS and CDR2 YFSETQ. The CDR3 DNA reads as TGCGCCAGCAGCCGGACTAGCGGGGGCCACGAGCAGTACTTC. Translation gives CASSRTSGGHEQYF.

The chain combines TRBV9 with TRBJ2-5, with D possibly matching TRBD1 (6 bases). V lost 0 bases and J lost 3, with 12 bases in between. Germline V gene sequence: CDR1 SGDLS, CDR2 YYNGEE. The CDR3 is 15 amino acids. The CDR3 sequence is CASSVVGAVEETQYF. The CDR3 region has the DNA TGTGCCAGCAGCGTAGTGGGGGCCGTGGAAGAGACCCAGTACTTC.